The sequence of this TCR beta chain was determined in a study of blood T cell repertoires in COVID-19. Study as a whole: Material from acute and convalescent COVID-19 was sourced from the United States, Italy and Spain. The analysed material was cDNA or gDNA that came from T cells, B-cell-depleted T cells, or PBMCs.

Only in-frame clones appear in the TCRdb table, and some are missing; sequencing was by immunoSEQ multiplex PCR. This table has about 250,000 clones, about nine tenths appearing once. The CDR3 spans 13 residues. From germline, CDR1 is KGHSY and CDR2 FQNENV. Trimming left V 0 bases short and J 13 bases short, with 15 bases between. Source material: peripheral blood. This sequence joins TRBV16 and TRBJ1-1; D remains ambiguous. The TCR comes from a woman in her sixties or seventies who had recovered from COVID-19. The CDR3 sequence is CASSQSRPPLLFF. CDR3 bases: TGTGCCAGCAGCCAATCGAGGCCACCTCTGCTTTTCTTT.